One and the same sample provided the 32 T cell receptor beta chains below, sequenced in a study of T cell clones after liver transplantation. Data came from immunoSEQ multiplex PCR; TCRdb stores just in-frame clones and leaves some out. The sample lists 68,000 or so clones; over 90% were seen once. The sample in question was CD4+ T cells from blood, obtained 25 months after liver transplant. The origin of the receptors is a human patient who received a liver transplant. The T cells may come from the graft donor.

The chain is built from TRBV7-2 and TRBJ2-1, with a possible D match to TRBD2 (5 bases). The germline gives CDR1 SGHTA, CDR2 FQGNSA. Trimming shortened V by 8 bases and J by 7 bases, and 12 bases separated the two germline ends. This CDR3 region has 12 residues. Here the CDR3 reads CASAARVNEQFF. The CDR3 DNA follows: TGTGCCAGCGCGGCGCGGGTGAATGAGCAGTTCTTC.

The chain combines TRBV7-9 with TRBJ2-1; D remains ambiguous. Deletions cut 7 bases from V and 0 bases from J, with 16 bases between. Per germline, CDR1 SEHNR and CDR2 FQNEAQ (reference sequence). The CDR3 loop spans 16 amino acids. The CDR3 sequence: CASISARVSSYNEQFF. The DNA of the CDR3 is TGTGCCAGCATAAGTGCCCGAGTAAGCTCCTACAATGAGCAGTTCTTC.

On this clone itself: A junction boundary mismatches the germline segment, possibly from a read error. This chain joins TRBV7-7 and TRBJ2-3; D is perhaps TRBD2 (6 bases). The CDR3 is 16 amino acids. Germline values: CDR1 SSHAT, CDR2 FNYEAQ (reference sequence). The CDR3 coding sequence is TGTGCTAGCAGCCGAAGCCCGGGAGCCCGCACAGATACGCAGTATTTT. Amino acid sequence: CASSRSPGARTDTQYF.

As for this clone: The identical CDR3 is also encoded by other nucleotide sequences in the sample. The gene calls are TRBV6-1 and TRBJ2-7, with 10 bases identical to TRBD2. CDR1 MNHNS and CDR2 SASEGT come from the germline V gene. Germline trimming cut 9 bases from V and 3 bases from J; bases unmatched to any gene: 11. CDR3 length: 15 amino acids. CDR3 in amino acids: CASKILAGEVYEQYF. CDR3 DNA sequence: TGTGCCAGTAAGATTCTAGCGGGAGAGGTCTACGAGCAGTACTTC.

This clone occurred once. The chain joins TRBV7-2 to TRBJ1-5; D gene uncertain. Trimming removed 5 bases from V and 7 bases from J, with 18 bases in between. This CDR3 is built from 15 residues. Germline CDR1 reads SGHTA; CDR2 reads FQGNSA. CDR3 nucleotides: TGTGCCAGCAGCCTCCCGGGGTCAGGCGCCCAGCCCCAGCATTTT. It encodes CASSLPGSGAQPQHF.

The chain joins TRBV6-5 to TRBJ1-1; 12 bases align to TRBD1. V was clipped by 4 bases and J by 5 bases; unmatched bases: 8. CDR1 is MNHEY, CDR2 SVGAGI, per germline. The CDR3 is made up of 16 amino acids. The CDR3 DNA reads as TGTGCCAGCAGTTTCCTGGGACAGGGGGCGGATACTGAAGCTTTCTTT. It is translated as CASSFLGQGADTEAFF.

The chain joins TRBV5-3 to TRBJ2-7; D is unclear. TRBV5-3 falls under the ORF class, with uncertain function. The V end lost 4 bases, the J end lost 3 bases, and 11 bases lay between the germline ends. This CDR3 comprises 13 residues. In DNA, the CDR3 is TGTGCCAGAAGCCGACGGATATGCTACGAGCAGTACTTC. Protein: CARSRRICYEQYF.

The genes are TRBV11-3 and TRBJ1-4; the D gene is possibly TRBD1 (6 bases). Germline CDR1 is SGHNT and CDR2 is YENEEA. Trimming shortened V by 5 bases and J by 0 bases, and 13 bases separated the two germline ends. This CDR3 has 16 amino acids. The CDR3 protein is CASSPGDLATNEKLFF. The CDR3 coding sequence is TGTGCCAGCAGCCCAGGGGACCTTGCAACTAATGAAAAACTGTTTTTT.

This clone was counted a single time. Here the CDR3 reads CASSPQTGIGGEQYF. CDR3 nucleotides: TGTGCCAGCAGCCCCCAGACAGGGATAGGTGGAGAGCAGTACTTC. The V and J genes are TRBV7-3 and TRBJ2-7; 7 nucleotides agree with TRBD1. The CDR3 length is 15 residues. CDR1 is SGHTA and CDR2 is FQGTGA in the germline V gene. The trim removed 5 bases at V and 7 bases at J, leaving 14 bases unmatched.

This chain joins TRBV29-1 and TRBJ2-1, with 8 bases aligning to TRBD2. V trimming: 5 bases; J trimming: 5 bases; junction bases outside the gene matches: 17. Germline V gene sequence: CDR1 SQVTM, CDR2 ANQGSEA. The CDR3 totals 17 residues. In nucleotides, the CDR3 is TGCAGCGTTTTTGGACTTAGCGGGACCCAGAGGAACAATGAGCAGTTCTTC. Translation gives CSVFGLSGTQRNNEQFF.

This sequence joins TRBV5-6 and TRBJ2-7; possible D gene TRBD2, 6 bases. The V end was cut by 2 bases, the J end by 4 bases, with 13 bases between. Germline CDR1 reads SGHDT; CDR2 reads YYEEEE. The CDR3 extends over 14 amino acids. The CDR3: CASSLGGVGYEQYF. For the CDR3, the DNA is TGTGCCAGCAGCTTAGGCGGGGTAGGTTACGAGCAGTACTTC. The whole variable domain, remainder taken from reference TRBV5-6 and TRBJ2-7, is DAGVTQSPTHLIKTRGQQVTLRCSPKSGHDTVSWYQQALGQGPQFIFQYYEEEERQRGNFPDRFSGHQFPNYSSELNVNALLLGDSALYLCASSLGGVGYEQYFGPGTRLTVT.

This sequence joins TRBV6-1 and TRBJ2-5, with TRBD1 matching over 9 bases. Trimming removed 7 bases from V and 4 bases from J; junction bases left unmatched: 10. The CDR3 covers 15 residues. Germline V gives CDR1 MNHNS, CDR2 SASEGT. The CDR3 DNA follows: TGTGCCAGCAACTTACAGGGGGCGCAGGGAGAGACCCAGTACTTC. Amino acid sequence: CASNLQGAQGETQYF.

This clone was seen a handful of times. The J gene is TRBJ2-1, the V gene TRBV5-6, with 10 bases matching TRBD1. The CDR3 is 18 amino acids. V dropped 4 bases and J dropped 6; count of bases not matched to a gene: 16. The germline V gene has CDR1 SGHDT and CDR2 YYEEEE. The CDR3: CASSKAGTGVSGLNEQFF. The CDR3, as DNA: TGTGCCAGCAGCAAAGCCGGGACAGGGGTTTCGGGCCTCAATGAGCAGTTCTTC. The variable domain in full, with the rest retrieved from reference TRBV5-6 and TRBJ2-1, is DAGVTQSPTHLIKTRGQQVTLRCSPKSGHDTVSWYQQALGQGPQFIFQYYEEEERQRGNFPDRFSGHQFPNYSSELNVNALLLGDSALYLCASSKAGTGVSGLNEQFFGPGTRLTVL.

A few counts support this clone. The DNA of the CDR3 is TGTGCCAGCAGTGAAGCCAGCAGTATGGCAGATACGCAGTATTTT. This gives the protein CASSEASSMADTQYF. V and J are TRBV6-1 and TRBJ2-3; D gene uncertain. V lost 0 bases to trimming and J lost 4 bases, with 11 bases between them. Germline V gene sequence: CDR1 MNHNS, CDR2 SASEGT. The CDR3 covers 15 residues.

CDR3 protein: CSVDTGNYGYTF. CDR3 bases: TGCAGCGTTGATACAGGGAACTATGGCTACACCTTC. The chain couples TRBV29-1 to TRBJ1-2; D possibly corresponds to TRBD1 (6 bases). V was pared by 3 bases and J by 2 bases, with 7 bases between. The CDR3 is made up of 12 amino acids. The V gene's germline CDR1 is SQVTM and CDR2 ANQGSEA.

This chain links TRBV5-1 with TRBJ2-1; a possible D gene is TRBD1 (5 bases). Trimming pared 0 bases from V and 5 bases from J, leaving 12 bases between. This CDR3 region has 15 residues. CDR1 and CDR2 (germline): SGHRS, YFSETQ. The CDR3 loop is CASSLAPGSNNEQFF. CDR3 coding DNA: TGCGCCAGCAGCTTGGCCCCAGGGTCCAACAATGAGCAGTTCTTC.

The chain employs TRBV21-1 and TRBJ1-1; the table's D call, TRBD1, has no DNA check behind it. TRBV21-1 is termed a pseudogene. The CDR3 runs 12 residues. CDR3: CASSHLNTEAFF. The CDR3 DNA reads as TGTGCCAGCAGCCATCTGAACACTGAAGCTTTCTTT.

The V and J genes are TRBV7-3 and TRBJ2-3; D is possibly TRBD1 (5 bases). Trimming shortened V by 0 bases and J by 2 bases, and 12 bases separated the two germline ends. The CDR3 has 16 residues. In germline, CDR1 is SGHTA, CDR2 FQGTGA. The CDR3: CASSLTGRGTTDTQYF. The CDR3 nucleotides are TGTGCCAGCAGCTTAACGGGAAGGGGAACCACAGATACGCAGTATTTT.

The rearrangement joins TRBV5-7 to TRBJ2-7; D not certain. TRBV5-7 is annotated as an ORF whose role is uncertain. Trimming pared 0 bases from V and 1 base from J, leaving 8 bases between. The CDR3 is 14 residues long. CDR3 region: CASSLGPESYEQYF. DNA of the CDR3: TGTGCCAGCAGCTTGGGGCCAGAGTCCTACGAGCAGTACTTC.

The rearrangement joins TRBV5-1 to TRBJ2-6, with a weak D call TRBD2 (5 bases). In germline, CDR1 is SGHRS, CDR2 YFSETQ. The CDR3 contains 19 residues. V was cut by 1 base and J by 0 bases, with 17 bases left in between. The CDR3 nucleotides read TGCGCCAGCAGCTTGAGGCCATCCGGACTTTCCTCTGGGGCCAACGTCCTGACTTTC. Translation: CASSLRPSGLSSGANVLTF.

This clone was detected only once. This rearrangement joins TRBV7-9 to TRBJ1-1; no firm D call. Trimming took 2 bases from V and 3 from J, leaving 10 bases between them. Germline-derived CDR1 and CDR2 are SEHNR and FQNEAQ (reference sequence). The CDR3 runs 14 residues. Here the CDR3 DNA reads TGTGCCAGCAGCTTAATGTATGGGGACACTGAAGCTTTCTTT. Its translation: CASSLMYGDTEAFF.

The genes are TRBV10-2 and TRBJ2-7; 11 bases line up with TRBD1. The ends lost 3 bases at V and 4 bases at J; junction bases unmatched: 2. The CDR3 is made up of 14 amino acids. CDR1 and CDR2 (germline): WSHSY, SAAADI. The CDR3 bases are TGCGCCAGCAGTGATGGGGACAGGGGGTACGAGCAGTACTTC. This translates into CASSDGDRGYEQYF.

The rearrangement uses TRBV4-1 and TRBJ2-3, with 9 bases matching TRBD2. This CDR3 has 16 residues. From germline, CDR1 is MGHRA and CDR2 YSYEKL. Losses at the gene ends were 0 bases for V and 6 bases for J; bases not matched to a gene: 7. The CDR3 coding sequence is TGCGCCAGCAGCCAAGAACTTGCGGGAGGGCAGGATACGCAGTATTTT. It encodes CASSQELAGGQDTQYF.

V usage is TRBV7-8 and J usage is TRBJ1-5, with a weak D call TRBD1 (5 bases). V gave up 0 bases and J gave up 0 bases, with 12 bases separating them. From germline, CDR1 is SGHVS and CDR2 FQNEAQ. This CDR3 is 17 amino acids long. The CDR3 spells CASSLAPRGSSNQPQHF. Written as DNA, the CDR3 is TGTGCCAGCAGCTTAGCGCCTAGGGGCTCTAGCAATCAGCCCCAGCATTTT.

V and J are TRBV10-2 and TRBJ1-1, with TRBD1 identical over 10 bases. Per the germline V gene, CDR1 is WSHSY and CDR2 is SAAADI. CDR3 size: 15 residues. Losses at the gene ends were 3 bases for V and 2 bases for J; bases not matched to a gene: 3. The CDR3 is CASSERTGGNTEAFF. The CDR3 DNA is TGCGCCAGCAGTGAACGGACAGGGGGAAACACTGAAGCTTTCTTT.

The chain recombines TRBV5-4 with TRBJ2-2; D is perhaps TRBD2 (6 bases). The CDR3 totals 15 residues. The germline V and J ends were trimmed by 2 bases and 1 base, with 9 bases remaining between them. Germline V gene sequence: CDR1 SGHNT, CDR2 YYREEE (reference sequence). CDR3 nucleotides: TGTGCCAGCAGCTTACGAGCGGGGAACACCGGGGAGCTGTTTTTT. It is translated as CASSLRAGNTGELFF.

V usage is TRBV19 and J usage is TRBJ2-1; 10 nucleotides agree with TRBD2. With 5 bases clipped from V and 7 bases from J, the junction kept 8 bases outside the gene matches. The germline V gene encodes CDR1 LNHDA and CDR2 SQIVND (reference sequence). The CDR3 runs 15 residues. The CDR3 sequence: CASSGSGRTGNEQFF. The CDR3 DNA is TGTGCCAGTAGTGGTAGCGGGAGGACTGGAAATGAGCAGTTCTTC.

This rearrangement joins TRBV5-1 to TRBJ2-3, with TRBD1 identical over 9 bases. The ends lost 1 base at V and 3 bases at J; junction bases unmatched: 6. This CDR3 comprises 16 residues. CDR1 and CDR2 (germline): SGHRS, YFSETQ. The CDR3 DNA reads TGCGCCAGCAGCTTGCAGGGGACAGGGCCGACAGATACGCAGTATTTT. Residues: CASSLQGTGPTDTQYF.

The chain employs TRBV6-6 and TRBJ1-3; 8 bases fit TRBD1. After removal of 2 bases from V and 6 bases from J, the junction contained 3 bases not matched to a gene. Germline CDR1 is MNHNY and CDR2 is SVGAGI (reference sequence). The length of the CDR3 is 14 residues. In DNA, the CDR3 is TGTGCCAGCAGTTACGTGGGACAGGCAAACACCATATATTTT. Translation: CASSYVGQANTIYF.

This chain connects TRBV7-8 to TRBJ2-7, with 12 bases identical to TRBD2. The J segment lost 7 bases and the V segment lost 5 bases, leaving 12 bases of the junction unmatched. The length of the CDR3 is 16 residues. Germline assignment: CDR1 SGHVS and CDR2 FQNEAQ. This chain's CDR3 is CASSRDLAGGPWEQYF. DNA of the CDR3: TGTGCCAGCAGCCGAGACCTAGCGGGAGGGCCCTGGGAGCAGTACTTC.

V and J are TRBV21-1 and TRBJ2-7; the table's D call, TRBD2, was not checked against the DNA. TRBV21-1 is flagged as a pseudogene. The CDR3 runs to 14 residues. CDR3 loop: CASTTRIGSRVEYF. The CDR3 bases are TGTGCCAGCACAACTCGGATCGGGAGCCGGGTGGAGTACTTC.

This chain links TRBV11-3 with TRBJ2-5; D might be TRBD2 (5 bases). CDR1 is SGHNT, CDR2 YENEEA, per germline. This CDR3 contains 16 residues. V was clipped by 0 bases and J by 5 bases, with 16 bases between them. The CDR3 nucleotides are TGTGCCAGCAGCTTAGATCCCAGAATCCCGGGGGAGACCCAGTACTTC. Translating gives CASSLDPRIPGETQYF.